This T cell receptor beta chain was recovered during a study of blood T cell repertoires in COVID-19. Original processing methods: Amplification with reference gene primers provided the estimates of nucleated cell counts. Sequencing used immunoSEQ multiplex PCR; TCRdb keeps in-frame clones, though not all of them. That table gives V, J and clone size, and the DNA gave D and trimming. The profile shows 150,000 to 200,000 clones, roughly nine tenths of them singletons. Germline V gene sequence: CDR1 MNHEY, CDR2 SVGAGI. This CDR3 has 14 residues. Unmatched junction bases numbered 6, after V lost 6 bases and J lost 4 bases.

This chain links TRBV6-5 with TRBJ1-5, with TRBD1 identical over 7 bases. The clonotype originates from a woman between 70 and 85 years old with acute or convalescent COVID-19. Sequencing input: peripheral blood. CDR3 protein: CASSSGRGNQPQHF. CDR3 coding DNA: TGTGCCAGCAGCTCTGGCAGGGGGAATCAGCCCCAGCATTTT.